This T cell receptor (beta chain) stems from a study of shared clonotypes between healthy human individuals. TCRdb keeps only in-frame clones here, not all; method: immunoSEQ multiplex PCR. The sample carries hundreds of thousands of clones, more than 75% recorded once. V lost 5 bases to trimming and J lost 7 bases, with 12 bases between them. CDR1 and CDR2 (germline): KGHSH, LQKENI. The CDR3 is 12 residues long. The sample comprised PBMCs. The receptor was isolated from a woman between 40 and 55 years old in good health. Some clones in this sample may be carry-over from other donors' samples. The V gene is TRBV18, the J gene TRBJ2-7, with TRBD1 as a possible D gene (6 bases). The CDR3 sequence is CASSYPGQEQYF. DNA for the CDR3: TGTGCCAGCTCATACCCGGGACAAGAGCAGTACTTC. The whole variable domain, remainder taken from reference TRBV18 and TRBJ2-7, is NAGVMQNPRHLVRRRGQEARLRCSPMKGHSHVYWYRQLPEEGLKFMVYLQKENIIDESGMPKERFSAEFPKEGPSILRIQQVVRGDSAAYFCASSYPGQEQYFGPGTRLTVT.